These 4 T cell receptor beta chains share one sample of origin, sequenced in a study of cutaneous CD30+ T cell lymphoproliferative disorder and hepatitis E. Using immunoSEQ multiplex PCR, the repertoire was profiled, and TCRdb retains in-frame clones only, with some absent. The sample yields over a thousand clones, around 84% seen once. The sample consisted of skin tissue. The receptors originated from a human donor with a cutaneous T cell lymphoproliferative disorder associated with hepatitis E virus.

The chain recombines TRBV6-6 with TRBJ1-5; TRBD1 agrees at 8 bases. V trimming: 7 bases; J trimming: 2 bases; junction bases outside the gene matches: 1. Germline loops: CDR1 MNHNY, CDR2 SVGAGI (reference sequence). This CDR3 is built from 13 residues. The CDR3 DNA follows: TGTGCCAGCATGGGACAGGGCAATCAGCCCCAGCATTTT. Translated, it gives CASMGQGNQPQHF.

Notes on this clone: One end of the junction varies from germline; a read error may be responsible. V and J are TRBV5-6 and TRBJ1-1; 8 bases are a match to TRBD1. Germline values: CDR1 SGHDT, CDR2 YYEEEE. The CDR3 covers 14 residues. Written as DNA, the CDR3 is TGTGCCAGCAGCCAGACAGGGGTTCACACTAAAGCTTTCTTT. It codes for CASSQTGVHTKAFF. The complete variable domain, with remaining parts taken from reference TRBV5-6 and TRBJ1-1, reads DAGVTQSPTHLIKTRGQQVTLRCSPKSGHDTVSWYQQALGQGPQFIFQYYEEEERQRGNFPDRFSGHQFPNYSSELNVNALLLGDSALYLCASSQTGVHTKAFFGQGTRLTVV.

This sequence joins TRBV7-8 and TRBJ2-7; possibly TRBD2 for D (6 bases). The CDR3 loop spans 12 amino acids. CDR1 is SGHVS, CDR2 FQNEAQ, per germline. V was shortened by 0 bases and J by 7 bases, with 7 bases between the two germline ends. The CDR3 DNA is TGTGCCAGCAGCTTAGCTGGGGGGGAGCAGTACTTC. Amino acids: CASSLAGGEQYF.

CDR3 in amino acids: CSVVGQPNYGYTF. For the CDR3, the DNA is TGCAGCGTCGTAGGACAGCCTAACTATGGCTACACCTTC. This chain uses TRBV29-1 with TRBJ1-2, with D possibly matching TRBD1 (6 bases). Germline V gives CDR1 SQVTM, CDR2 ANQGSEA. This CDR3 has 13 amino acids. Trimming pared 6 bases from V and 0 bases from J, leaving 11 bases between.